Listed here are 25 T cell receptor beta chains from one sample, sequenced in a study of OX40 agonist ivuxolimab in advanced cancers. Sequencing used immunoSEQ multiplex PCR; TCRdb keeps in-frame clones, though not all of them. The sample has around 53,000 clones; just under 85% are singletons. This material consisted of CD4+ or CD8+ T cells sorted from blood, taken in a trial of the OX40 agonist ivuxolimab. Receptors originate from an adult with an advanced solid tumor such as melanoma, head and neck, liver or kidney cancer.

The chain combines TRBV6-1 with TRBJ1-5, with a tentative D call TRBD1 (6 bases). Germline-derived CDR1 and CDR2 are MNHNS and SASEGT. V lost 6 bases to trimming and J lost 6 bases, with 15 bases between them. This CDR3 comprises 14 residues. For the CDR3, the DNA is TGTGCCAGCAGCGCAACAAGGGGGGGTCAGCCCCAGCATTTT. Translated: CASSATRGGQPQHF.

The J gene is TRBJ1-3, the V gene TRBV9, with D hard to call. Trimming stripped 0 bases from V and 0 bases from J, with 7 bases between. Germline values: CDR1 SGDLS, CDR2 YYNGEE. The length of the CDR3 is 15 residues. CDR3 loop: CASSVVPDSGNTIYF. The CDR3 nucleotides are TGTGCCAGCAGCGTAGTTCCAGACTCTGGAAACACCATATATTTT. Full variable domain (outside the CDR3, taken from reference TRBV9 and TRBJ1-3): DSGVTQTPKHLITATGQRVTLRCSPRSGDLSVYWYQQSLDQGLQFLIQYYNGEERAKGNILERFSAQQFPDLHSELNLSSLELGDSALYFCASSVVPDSGNTIYFGEGSWLTVV.

The genes are TRBV18 and TRBJ2-7; TRBD1 aligns across 8 bases. Germline V CDR1 and CDR2: KGHSH, LQKENI. Trimming cost V 6 bases and J 7 bases; bases outside gene matches: 5. The CDR3 covers 12 residues. The CDR3 sequence is CASSRTGSEQYF. The DNA for the CDR3 is TGTGCCAGCTCCCGGACAGGGAGTGAGCAGTACTTC.

For the CDR3, the DNA is TGTGCCAGCAGTAGACCGACTAGCGGGAGCTCCTACAATGAGCAGTTCTTC. Translation gives CASSRPTSGSSYNEQFF. The V gene is TRBV7-6, the J gene TRBJ2-1; 12 bases align to TRBD2. CDR1 is SGHVS and CDR2 is FNYEAQ in the germline V gene. The CDR3 has 17 residues. After removal of 6 bases from V and 0 bases from J, the junction contained 6 bases not matched to a gene.

The chain is built from TRBV7-2 and TRBJ2-6, with a possible D match to TRBD2 (6 bases). Deletions cut 5 bases from V and 0 bases from J, with 17 bases between. The CDR3 loop spans 18 amino acids. The germline V gene encodes CDR1 SGHTA and CDR2 FQGNSA. The CDR3 nucleotides are TGTGCCAGCAGCGCCGGGACTCCTAGCGCCTCTGGGGCCAACGTCCTGACTTTC. Encoded protein: CASSAGTPSASGANVLTF. The full variable domain, with the rest looked up from reference TRBV7-2 and TRBJ2-6, is GAGVSQSPSNKVTEKGKDVELRCDPISGHTALYWYRQSLGQGLEFLIYFQGNSAPDKSGLPSDRFSAERTGGSVSTLTIQRTQQEDSAVYLCASSAGTPSASGANVLTFGAGSRLTVL.

This clone was observed at least ten times. The chain employs TRBV5-4 and TRBJ2-2; D is possibly TRBD1 or TRBD2 (5 bases each). Trimming took off 4 bases at V and 0 bases at J, with 13 bases between the two ends. CDR3 length: 16 amino acids. In germline, CDR1 is SGHNT, CDR2 YYREEE (reference sequence). CDR3 sequence (DNA): TGTGCCAGCAGCACCGATAGAGGGGCGAACACCGGGGAGCTGTTTTTT. This translates into CASSTDRGANTGELFF. The full variable domain, in which reference TRBV5-4 and TRBJ2-2 provide the parts outside the CDR3, is ETGVTQSPTHLIKTRGQQVTLRCSSQSGHNTVSWYQQALGQGPQFIFQYYREEENGRGNFPPRFSGLQFPNYSSELNVNALELDDSALYLCASSTDRGANTGELFFGEGSRLTVL.

This sequence joins TRBV4-1 and TRBJ2-3; D perhaps matches TRBD2 (6 bases). Trimming left V 1 base short and J 4 bases short, with 18 bases between. Germline V gene lookup returns CDR1 MGHRA and CDR2 YSYEKL. The CDR3 has 17 amino acids. The CDR3 spells CASSQVEGTAVADTQYF. CDR3 DNA: TGCGCCAGCAGCCAAGTGGAGGGGACGGCTGTGGCAGATACGCAGTATTTT.

The V and J genes are TRBV5-6 and TRBJ2-7; D gene ambiguous. From germline, CDR1 is SGHDT and CDR2 YYEEEE. The CDR3 spans 12 residues. Trimming took 4 bases from V and 3 from J, leaving 8 bases between them. The CDR3 DNA reads TGTGCCAGCAGCCCCCTGCACTACGAGCAGTACTTC. Its translation is CASSPLHYEQYF.

This chain connects TRBV5-5 to TRBJ1-5, with D possibly matching TRBD1 (5 bases). The germline V gene has CDR1 SGHKS and CDR2 YYEKEE (reference sequence). V lost 3 bases and J lost 4, with 11 bases in between. The CDR3 extends over 14 amino acids. The CDR3 sequence is CASSYDSFNQPQHF. As DNA, the CDR3 is TGTGCCAGCAGCTACGACAGCTTTAATCAGCCCCAGCATTTT.

The chain combines TRBV5-4 with TRBJ1-2; TRBD1 matches at 11 bases. This CDR3 has 15 amino acids. The ends lost 4 bases at V and 3 bases at J; junction bases unmatched: 5. The V gene's germline CDR1 is SGHNT and CDR2 YYREEE (reference sequence). Written as DNA, the CDR3 is TGTGCCAGCAGCATAAGGACAGGGGGCCACTATGGCTACACCTTC. It is translated as CASSIRTGGHYGYTF.

The chain carries TRBV5-4 and TRBJ1-3; 8 positions agree with TRBD1. The CDR3 contains 14 residues. V dropped 7 bases and J dropped 2; count of bases not matched to a gene: 5. CDR1 SGHNT and CDR2 YYREEE come from the germline V gene (reference sequence). CDR3 coding DNA: TGTGCCAGCTACTCACAGGGGGCTGGAAACACCATATATTTT. Translated: CASYSQGAGNTIYF.

The count of this clone is one. The CDR3 reads CATSREGAHYGYTF. In DNA, the CDR3 is TGTGCCACCAGCAGAGAGGGGGCTCACTATGGCTACACCTTC. The chain couples TRBV15 to TRBJ1-2; a weak D match, TRBD1 (6 bases). Trimming removed 0 bases from V and 3 bases from J, with 8 bases in between. Germline V CDR1 and CDR2: LNHNV, YYDKDF (reference sequence). The CDR3 has 14 residues.

The rearrangement joins TRBV30 to TRBJ1-2; TRBD1 might be the D (6 bases). In germline, CDR1 is GTSNPN, CDR2 SVGIG (reference sequence). The CDR3 is 13 amino acids. The germline V and J ends were trimmed by 0 bases and 4 bases, with 9 bases remaining between them. For the CDR3, the DNA is TGTGCCTGGAGTGTACAGGACAGCTATGGCTACACCTTC. The encoded protein is CAWSVQDSYGYTF.

This chain uses TRBV7-2 with TRBJ2-2, with 8 bases fitting TRBD1. Germline V lookup: CDR1 SGHTA, CDR2 FQGNSA. CDR3 length: 13 amino acids. The ends lost 4 bases at V and 6 bases at J; junction bases unmatched: 1. This CDR3 reads CASSSTGAGELFF. The CDR3 DNA reads as TGTGCCAGCAGCTCGACAGGGGCCGGGGAGCTGTTTTTT.

The chain uses TRBV7-9 and TRBJ2-2; D unclear. Germline loops: CDR1 SEHNR, CDR2 FQNEAQ (reference sequence). V lost 3 bases, J lost 6 bases, and 2 bases lay in between. This CDR3 contains 11 residues. CDR3 nucleotides: TGTGCCAGCAGCTTGGCCGGGGAGCTGTTTTTT. This codes for CASSLAGELFF.

The chain couples TRBV30 to TRBJ1-4, with unresolved D. V was clipped by 0 bases and J by 4 bases, with 6 bases between them. CDR3 length: 13 residues. The germline V gene has CDR1 GTSNPN and CDR2 SVGIG (reference sequence). CDR3 in amino acids: CAWSVSLNEKLFF. The CDR3 region has the DNA TGTGCCTGGAGTGTAAGCCTTAATGAAAAACTGTTTTTT.

The V call is TRBV6-1, the J call TRBJ2-7, with TRBD2 identical over 7 bases. The length of the CDR3 is 12 residues. The ends lost 5 bases at V and 6 bases at J; junction bases unmatched: 4. From germline, CDR1 is MNHNS and CDR2 SASEGT. CDR3 nucleotides: TGTGCCAGCAGTTCGGGGGGTGGCGAGCAGTACTTC. Amino acid sequence: CASSSGGGEQYF.

In this sample, this clone turned up once. The rearrangement uses TRBV5-4 and TRBJ2-2; TRBD2 aligns across 12 bases. The CDR3 covers 15 residues. Germline CDR1 is SGHNT and CDR2 is YYREEE (reference sequence). V lost 6 bases and J lost 7; bases outside the gene matches: 7. The CDR3 region has the DNA TGTGCCAGCACCCGGGGACTAGCGGGTAACGGGGAGCTGTTTTTT. Amino acids: CASTRGLAGNGELFF.

The chain combines TRBV2 with TRBJ2-5, with 11 bases aligning to TRBD1. The junction had 2 bases not matched to a gene; V was cut back by 6 bases and J by 5 bases. The CDR3 consists of 13 residues. Germline-derived CDR1 and CDR2 are SNHLY and FYNNEI. CDR3 amino acids: CASRGTGGETQYF. For the CDR3, the DNA is TGTGCCAGCAGGGGGACAGGGGGGGAGACCCAGTACTTC. The variable domain in full, completed from reference TRBV2 and TRBJ2-5, reads EPEVTQTPSHQVTQMGQEVILRCVPISNHLYFYWYRQILGQKVEFLVSFYNNEISEKSEIFDDQFSVERPDGSNFTLKIRSTKLEDSAMYFCASRGTGGETQYFGPGTRLLVL.

CDR3 sequence (DNA): TGTGCCAGCAGCTTATCGGAGGGTGGCTACACCTTC. Translated: CASSLSEGGYTF. The V gene is TRBV7-9, the J gene TRBJ1-2; the D is unclear. Per germline, CDR1 SEHNR and CDR2 FQNEAQ (reference sequence). The CDR3 spans 12 residues. Trimming pared 2 bases from V and 7 bases from J, leaving 8 bases between.

The rearrangement joins TRBV5-1 to TRBJ1-1; no reliable D call. Deletions cut 4 bases from V and 4 bases from J, with 20 bases between. Germline V lookup: CDR1 SGHRS, CDR2 YFSETQ. The CDR3 spans 16 residues. The CDR3 here is CASSPLGRNRSTEAFF. The CDR3 coding sequence is TGCGCCAGCAGCCCACTCGGGCGGAACCGTTCCACTGAAGCTTTCTTT.

This chain joins TRBV7-2 and TRBJ2-5; D not certain. The germline CDR1 and CDR2 sequences are SGHTA and FQGNSA. V was trimmed by 5 bases and J by 7 bases, leaving 8 bases between them. The CDR3 is 11 residues long. The CDR3 DNA is TGTGCCAGCAGCCCACGGTTGACCCAGTACTTC. Translation gives CASSPRLTQYF.

This clone turned up a few times. This chain uses TRBV6-6 with TRBJ2-1; the D gene is possibly TRBD1 (5 bases). The V gene's germline CDR1 is MNHNY and CDR2 SVGAGI (reference sequence). CDR3 length: 13 residues. V lost 8 bases and J 4 bases, leaving 12 bases between the germline ends. This chain's CDR3 is CASWTTEYNEQFF. As DNA, the CDR3 is TGTGCCAGCTGGACAACGGAGTACAATGAGCAGTTCTTC.

V is TRBV6-1 and J is TRBJ1-5, with D unresolved. From germline, CDR1 is MNHNS and CDR2 SASEGT. Trimming stripped 6 bases from V and 1 base from J, with 7 bases between. The CDR3 length is 13 residues. Here the CDR3 reads CASSLQSNQPQHF. The CDR3 bases are TGTGCCAGCAGCTTGCAAAGCAATCAGCCCCAGCATTTT.

The chain has TRBV14 and TRBJ2-2; either TRBD1 or TRBD2 may fit D (5 bases each). Germline-derived CDR1 and CDR2 are SGHDN and FVKESK. CDR3 size: 13 residues. V lost 2 bases, J lost 6 bases, and 7 bases lay in between. This chain's CDR3 is CASSQMGAGELFF. The DNA of the CDR3 is TGTGCCAGCAGCCAAATGGGGGCCGGGGAGCTGTTTTTT.